The clone carrying this TCR beta chain occurred a few times. Its cognate antigen is unknown. The sample's time point: persistent/refractory GD, antithyroid drugs over 5 years with positive TRAb. From PBMCs, RNA was extracted and then used to make the TCR library. Peripheral blood, roughly 9.2 milliliters per patient, was collected in EDTA tubes. The data were taken from a study of regulatory T cells in long-lasting Graves disease. Turning to the study itself: Positive TSH receptor antibodies alongside over 5 years of antithyroid drugs were what marked Graves' disease as persistent. Findings and caveats of the study: Repertoires from persistent disease leaned toward TRBV28, TRBJ1-2 and TRBJ2-5.

The authors built TCR beta libraries using iRepertoire HTBI primers and Arm-PCR of CDR3 regions. Original handling: The study identified more than 50 TRBV and some 15 TRBJ segments across samples. Via MiXCR, TCRdb re-called the multiplex PCR reads, giving one row per CDR3 protein. For this entry, the V and J calls and clone size follow TCRdb and not the study's own pipeline. The sample comprises under 450,000 distinct CDR3 sequences, approximately 25% of which are singletons, and about 27% rests with the top ten. Per the germline V gene, CDR1 is DFQATT and CDR2 is SNEGSKA (reference sequence). The CDR3 has 12 residues. Trimming cost V 6 bases and J 7 bases, with 10 bases left between them.

The sequencing here drew on peripheral blood mononuclear cells (PBMCs), taken when the disease was refractory, from a patient treated with antithyroid drugs. The chain joins TRBV20-1 to TRBJ1-6; possible D gene TRBD1, 5 bases. The TCR sequence derives from a middle-aged woman with Graves disease. CDR3 protein: CSAGRQNSPLHF. CDR3 nucleotides: TGCAGTGCGGGACGGCAGAATTCACCCCTCCACTTT.